This T cell receptor beta chain was identified during a study of blood T cell repertoires in COVID-19. Germline lookup yields CDR1 MGHRA and CDR2 YSYEKL. The CDR3 has 18 amino acids. Trimming took 3 bases from V and 0 from J; bases not matched to a gene: 13. In the authors' workflow: Researchers report that nucleated cell counts were estimated from reference gene primer amplification. Some clones are missing from TCRdb's copy, which holds only in-frame ones; the method was immunoSEQ multiplex PCR. Clonal size and the V and J genes are those of that table, whereas D and trimming came from the DNA. The sample consists of roughly 140,000 clones, around 76% of them appearing once.

Sequenced: peripheral blood. The clonotype comes from a man in his 60s with acute or convalescent COVID-19. This rearrangement joins TRBV4-1 to TRBJ1-2; 7 positions agree with TRBD1. The CDR3 region is CASSQTRDSGPSNYGYTF. CDR3 bases: TGCGCCAGCAGCCAGACCCGGGACAGCGGGCCCTCTAACTATGGCTACACCTTC.